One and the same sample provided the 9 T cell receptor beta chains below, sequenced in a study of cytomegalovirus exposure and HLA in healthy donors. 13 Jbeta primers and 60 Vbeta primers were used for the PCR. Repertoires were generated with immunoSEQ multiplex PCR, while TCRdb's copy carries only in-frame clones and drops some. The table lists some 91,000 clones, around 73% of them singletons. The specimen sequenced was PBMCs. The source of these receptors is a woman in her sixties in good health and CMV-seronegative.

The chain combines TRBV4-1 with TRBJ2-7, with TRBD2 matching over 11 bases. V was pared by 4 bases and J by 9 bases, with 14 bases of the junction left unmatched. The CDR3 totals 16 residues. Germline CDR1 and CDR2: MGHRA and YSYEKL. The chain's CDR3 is CASSPIAGGPSSGQYF. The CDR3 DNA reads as TGCGCCAGCAGCCCTATAGCGGGAGGGCCCTCGAGTGGGCAGTACTTC.

The DNA of the CDR3 is TGTGCCAGCAGCTTGGGAGTTAGCGGGCTTAGCTCCTACAATGAGCAGTTCTTC. The encoded protein is CASSLGVSGLSSYNEQFF. The chain joins TRBV5-5 to TRBJ2-1, with TRBD2 matching over 7 bases. The CDR3 length is 18 residues. CDR1 and CDR2 (germline): SGHKS, YYEKEE (reference sequence). The V gene end was trimmed by 0 bases and the J gene end by 0 bases; junction bases not matched to a gene: 9. The full variable domain, completed using reference TRBV5-5 and TRBJ2-1, is DAGVTQSPTHLIKTRGQQVTLRCSPISGHKSVSWYQQVLGQGPQFIFQYYEKEERGRGNFPDRFSARQFPNYSSELNVNALLLGDSALYLCASSLGVSGLSSYNEQFFGPGTRLTVL.

CDR3 sequence (DNA): TGTGCCAGCATGTCACTCCAAGTGAATGAGCAGTTCTTC. Residues: CASMSLQVNEQFF. V and J are TRBV6-6 and TRBJ2-1; D is undetermined. CDR3 length: 13 residues. The V end lost 7 bases, the J end lost 7 bases, and 14 bases lay between the germline ends. CDR1 is MNHNY, CDR2 SVGAGI, per germline (reference sequence).

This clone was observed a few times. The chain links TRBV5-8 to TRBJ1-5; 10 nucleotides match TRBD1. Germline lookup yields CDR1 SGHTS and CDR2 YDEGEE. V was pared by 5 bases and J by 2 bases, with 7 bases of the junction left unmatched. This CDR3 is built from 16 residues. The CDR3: CASRMVGTGGNQPQHF. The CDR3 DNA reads TGTGCCAGCAGGATGGTCGGGACAGGGGGCAATCAGCCCCAGCATTTT.

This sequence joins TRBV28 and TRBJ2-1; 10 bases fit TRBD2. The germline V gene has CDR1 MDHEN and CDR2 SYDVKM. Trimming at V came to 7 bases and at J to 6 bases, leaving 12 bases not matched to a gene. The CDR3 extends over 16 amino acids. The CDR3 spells CASTTPASGSFNEQFF. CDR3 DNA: TGTGCCAGCACCACGCCGGCTAGCGGGAGTTTCAATGAGCAGTTCTTC.

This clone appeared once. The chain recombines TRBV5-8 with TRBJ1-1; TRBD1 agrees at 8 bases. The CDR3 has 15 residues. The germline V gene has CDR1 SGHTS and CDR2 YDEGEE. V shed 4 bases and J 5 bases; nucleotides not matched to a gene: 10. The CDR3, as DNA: TGTGCCAGCAGCCCCGTGTCAGGGGGCAGGACTGAAGCTTTCTTT. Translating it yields CASSPVSGGRTEAFF.

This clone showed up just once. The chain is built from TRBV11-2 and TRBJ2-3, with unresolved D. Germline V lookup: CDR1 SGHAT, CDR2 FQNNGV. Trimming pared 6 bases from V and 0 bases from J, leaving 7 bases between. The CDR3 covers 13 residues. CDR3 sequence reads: CASSTPSTDTQYF. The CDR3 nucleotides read TGTGCCAGCAGTACTCCAAGCACAGATACGCAGTATTTT.

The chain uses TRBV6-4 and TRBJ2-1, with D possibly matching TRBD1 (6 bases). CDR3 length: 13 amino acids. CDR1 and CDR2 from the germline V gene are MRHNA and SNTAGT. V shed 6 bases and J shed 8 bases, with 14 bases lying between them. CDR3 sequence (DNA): TGTGCCAGCAGCAAAAACAGGGTAGATGAGCAGTTCTTC. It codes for CASSKNRVDEQFF.

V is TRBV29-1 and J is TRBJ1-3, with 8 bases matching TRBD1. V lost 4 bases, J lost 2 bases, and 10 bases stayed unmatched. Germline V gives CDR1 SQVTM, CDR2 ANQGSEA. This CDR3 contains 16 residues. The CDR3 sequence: CSVGGGQGTPGNTIYF. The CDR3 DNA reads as TGCAGCGTTGGCGGAGGACAGGGAACACCTGGAAACACCATATATTTT.